This T cell receptor (beta chain) appears in the sequencing data of a study of cytomegalovirus exposure and HLA in healthy donors (dated by TCRdb to 2016 to 2017). Context from the whole study: In an earlier analysis of 587 of the donors, under 300 Gb of sequence data and 117 million unique TCR beta sequences from about 190 million T cells were reported. Of the 350 to 450 genotyped donors, roughly 80% fell in the genetic ancestry cluster associated with self-reported Caucasian donors. An early release covering 500 to 750 HLA-typed donors comprised approximately 290 gigabases of sequencing data and around 80 million unique TCR sequences. The number of typed donors differed by locus: about 620-630 for A, B, C, DRB1 and DQB1; 500 to 550 for DQA1; fewer than 610 for DPA1; and some 430 for DPB1. In addition to the first cohort of 500 to 850 subjects, a separate validation cohort of approximately 110 different subjects was used. All discovery cohort repertoires had been generated on a single sequencing platform. Donor age, sex, ethnicity and CMV serostatus were collected together with the repertoire data. A later analysis re-analyzed previously published TCR beta repertoires from 500 to 700 donors and added high-resolution HLA genotyping to study TCR occurrence patterns. Five DR-DQ haplotypes were treated as single units for association and clustering because of strong linkage in the cohort. A later genetic analysis used genome-wide SNP genotypes for about three fifths of the roughly 700 donors, treating that subset as a discovery cohort. HLA typing included class I and class II loci at four-digit resolution. An earlier analysis of some 600 of the donors applied high-throughput TCR beta sequencing to assess whether each TCR beta V gene segment acted as functional or pseudogenic. On average, around 240,000 unique TCR beta nucleotide sequences were sequenced per donor among 398 genotyped donors of the cohort, with roughly a sixth of those sequences being non-productive. To predict cytomegalovirus infection status, the study brought together high-throughput TCR immunosequencing, statistical association of individual TCRs with disease status, and machine learning. In the later analysis, no new phenotypic data were used to find candidate immune exposures; instead, reliance was placed on TCR beta sequences and their occurrence across donors. The aim of the study was to test whether cataloging public T cell receptors could identify signatures of past pathogen exposure. The study profiled the T cell repertoires of 500 to 800 subjects by immunosequencing and related them to cytomegalovirus serostatus.

With regard to this clone: Its binding antigen is unknown. No much larger clone exists at a distance of one base, and base qualities are not known.

Taken from cysteine to phenylalanine, the CDR3 has 15 residues. Only the CDR3 DNA is retained, 45 bases long and in frame from the first base. CDR1 and CDR2 were assigned from the germline V gene (reference sequence) as LNHDA and SQIVND. V and J lose 3 bases and 2 bases, and a span of 12 bases separates them. Library creation used the immunoSEQ multiplex PCR assay. For the multiplex PCR, a mixture combining 60 forward primers for TCR Vbeta segments and 13 reverse primers for TCR Jbeta segments was used. Amplification of the CDR3 region of rearranged TCR beta genes was performed with a multiplex PCR assay on genomic DNA. The amplified TCR beta libraries were sequenced on the Illumina HiSeq System as 87-base-pair reads. The original methods were these. A later analysis counted tens of millions of unique TCR beta chains across the 670 or so repertoires, and 9.5 million to 11 million of these chains were shared by at least two donors. To remove PCR and sequencing errors, raw reads were error-corrected and collapsed into unique sequences using a nearest-neighbor algorithm that merged closely related sequences. To assign V, D and J gene segments, CDR3 sequences were aligned to IMGT reference sequences. Each retained sequence needed at least a six-nucleotide match to both a V gene segment and a J gene segment. A rearrangement was called productive if the CDR3 had no stop codons and remained in frame with V and J, and every other rearrangement was called non-productive. Following IMGT convention, CDR3 was defined as the stretch from the second conserved V-encoded cysteine up to the conserved J-encoded phenylalanine. The earlier analysis of about 590 of the donors excluded sequences that lacked an unambiguous match to a single V gene segment. In an earlier analysis of more than 500 of the donors, a V segment was called functional when productive rearrangements were above 56.7%, and segregating when the standard deviation between donors exceeded 5%. A statistical classification framework was developed to diagnose cytomegalovirus status using the catalog of TCR beta chain sequences. In a later analysis, V and J genes were assigned by comparing TCR nucleotide sequences against IMGT/GENE-DB human TR gene sequences. In a later analysis, CDR3 sequences and most-parsimonious VDJ recombination scenarios were assigned using the TCRdist pipeline. A later analysis defined each TCR beta chain by its CDR3 amino acid sequence plus V-gene family, and excluded reads lacking a unique V-gene family. A later analysis removed 592 highly shared, low-generation-probability nucleotide sequences to deal with suspected cross-contamination and a sequencing artifact. A later analysis calculated a clonal expansion index for each public chain from normalized within-repertoire ranks of inferred template counts. In a later analysis, generation probabilities were computed using a VDJ recombination model fitted to out-of-frame rearrangements, and the results were checked against IGoR. In a later analysis, hypergeometric tests were used to score TCR-TCR, TCR-HLA and TCR-CMV co-occurrence, with a repertoire-size bias correction applied to TCR pairs. A later analysis estimated false discovery rates by permuting HLA or CMV assignments 20 times. A later analysis grouped co-occurring TCRs with DBSCAN, adding TCRdist sequence similarity when clustering within HLA-allele-positive subsets. Co-occurrence clustering excluded repertoires with fewer than 30,000 or more than 120,000 public chains, plus five with anomalous nucleotide sharing. TCRdb mirrors the immuneACCESS table, restricted to in-frame sequences. Some clones are absent from its copies; in checked studies, under half trace to an unresolved V gene, and the reason for the others is unknown. V and J calls and clone size are copied from that table; D and trimming were computed from the DNA. This sample holds 60,000 to 85,000 clones; around two thirds were observed only once. 4.9% of the sample is in the top ten clones.

The cohort comprised fewer than 700 healthy bone marrow donors. All cohort members were sampled while nominally healthy, although unrecorded immune exposures were likely present. The donor was CMV seropositive and belonged to the group of 250 to 300 seropositive cohort members. A peripheral blood sample was provided by each donor, and peripheral blood mononuclear cells were used for TCR beta sequencing. Genomic DNA was extracted from the blood cell samples with the Qiagen DNeasy Blood Extraction Kit. General conclusions and limits of the study: A further reported finding was that TCR beta sequences accurately predicted the HLA-A and HLA-B alleles for most subjects in the first cohort. In a later analysis, most CMV-associated TCR beta chains were found to appear HLA-restricted, with HLA associations seemingly driven largely by CMV exposure. The classifier was reported to diagnose cytomegalovirus status with high specificity and sensitivity in both the original cohort and the validation cohort. Specific HLA alleles were associated with around 18,000 TCR beta sequences at a false discovery rate of 0.05 in a later analysis. In a later analysis, several top co-occurrence clusters were reported to appear linked to parvovirus B19, influenza, CMV and Epstein-Barr virus. Because counts were too low, seventeen rarely observed V segments, including chromosome 9 orphons, were excluded from the earlier analysis of a few hundred of the donors. A later analysis found that HLA-associated TCR beta chains were more clonally expanded and had lower generation probabilities than equally common non-associated chains. A later analysis found that TCR association rates varied across HLA loci, with DRB1 alleles showing the most associated TCRs and HLA-C alleles the fewest. Some IMGT-functional V segments, including TRBV6-2 and TRBV6-3, could not be distinguished by the 87-base-pair reads and were therefore excluded. CMV serostatus was the only immune exposure information available for the cohort. According to the authors, the approach could potentially be generalized to other disease states and immunological phenotypes. An association between a missense DCLRE1C variant and V-gene and J-gene trimming of TCR beta chains was found in a later genetic analysis and replicated in an independent cohort. According to a later genetic analysis, donors in an Asian-associated ancestry cluster had fewer N-insertions in productive TCRs than the roughly 670-donor mean. Strong co-occurrence of HLA alleles, especially DR and DQ, made assigning TCR associations to individual alleles difficult. Sequencing depth was assumed to be roughly uniform across donors in the presence/absence analyses, though that assumption may not hold. HLA typing was unavailable for some donors at each locus, so association tests used only the typed subset. In vitro tests confirmed that three of the cytomegalovirus-associated TCR beta chains recognize cytomegalovirus antigens. Linkage disequilibrium might explain the correlated functional status among segregating V segments, but an unknown experimental factor could not be ruled out. Across donors, most TCR sequences were observed very rarely, whereas some public TCRs were present in many individuals. A group of highly shared sequence variants was considered likely to be a technical artifact of the sequencing pipeline. This cohort had only TCR beta chains sequenced, and the lack of alpha or paired-chain data limited which features could be detected. In an earlier analysis of approximately 590 of the donors, most TCR beta V segments were observed in productive rearrangements about 87% or about 30% of the time, broadly matching IMGT annotations. In the study, some 160 TCR beta chains were listed as associated with cytomegalovirus.

The V and J segments used are TRBV19 and TRBJ2-3; possibly the D gene is TRBD1, per 5 matching bases. This TCR was sampled from a man aged 60 to 69 in good health and CMV-seropositive. The source material was PBMCs. The nucleotide sequence is TGTGCCAGTAGTATCTCGGACACATCCACAGATACGCAGTATTTT. This yields the protein CASSISDTSTDTQYF.